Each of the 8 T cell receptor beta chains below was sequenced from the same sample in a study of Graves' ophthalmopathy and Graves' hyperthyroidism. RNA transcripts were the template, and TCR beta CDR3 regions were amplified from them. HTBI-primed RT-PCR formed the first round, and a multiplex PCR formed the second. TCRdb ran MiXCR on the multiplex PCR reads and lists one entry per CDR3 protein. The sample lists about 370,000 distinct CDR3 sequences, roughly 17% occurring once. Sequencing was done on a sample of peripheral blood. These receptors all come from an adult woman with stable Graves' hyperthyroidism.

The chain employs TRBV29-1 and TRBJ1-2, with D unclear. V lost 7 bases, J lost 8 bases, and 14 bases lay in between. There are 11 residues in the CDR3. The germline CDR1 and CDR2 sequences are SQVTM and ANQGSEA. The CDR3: CSADLREGYTF. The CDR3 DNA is TGCAGCGCTGACCTACGGGAGGGCTACACCTTC.

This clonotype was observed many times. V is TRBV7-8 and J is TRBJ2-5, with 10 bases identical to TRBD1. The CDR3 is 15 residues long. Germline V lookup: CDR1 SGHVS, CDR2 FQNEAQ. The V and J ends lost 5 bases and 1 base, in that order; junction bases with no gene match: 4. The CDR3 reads CASSAGQGVQETQYF. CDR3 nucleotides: TGTGCCAGCAGCGCTGGACAGGGGGTCCAAGAGACCCAGTACTTC.

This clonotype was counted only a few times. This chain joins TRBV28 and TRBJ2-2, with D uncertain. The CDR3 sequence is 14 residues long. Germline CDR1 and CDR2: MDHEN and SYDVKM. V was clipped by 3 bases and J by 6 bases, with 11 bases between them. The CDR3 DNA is TGTGCCAGCAGTTTTTCCCGACGGGCCGGGGAGCTGTTTTTT. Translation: CASSFSRRAGELFF.

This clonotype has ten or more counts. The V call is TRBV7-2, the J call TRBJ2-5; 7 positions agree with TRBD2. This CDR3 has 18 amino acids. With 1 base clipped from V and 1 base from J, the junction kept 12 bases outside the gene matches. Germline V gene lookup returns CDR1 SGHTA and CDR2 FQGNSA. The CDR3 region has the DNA TGTGCCAGCAGCTTAGGCTTGGCGTATGGCGGGGGCCAAGAGACCCAGTACTTC. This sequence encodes CASSLGLAYGGGQETQYF.

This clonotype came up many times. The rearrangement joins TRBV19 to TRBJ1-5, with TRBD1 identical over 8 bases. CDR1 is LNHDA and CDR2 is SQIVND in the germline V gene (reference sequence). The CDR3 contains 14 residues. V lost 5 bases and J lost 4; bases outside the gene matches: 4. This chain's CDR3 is CASSPRTGNQPQHF. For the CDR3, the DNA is TGTGCCAGTAGTCCGAGGACAGGGAATCAGCCCCAGCATTTT.

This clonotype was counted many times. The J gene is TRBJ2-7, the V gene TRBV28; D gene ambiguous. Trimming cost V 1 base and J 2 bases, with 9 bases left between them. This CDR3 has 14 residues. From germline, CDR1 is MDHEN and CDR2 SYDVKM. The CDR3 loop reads CASSLSRPTYEQYF. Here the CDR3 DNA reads TGTGCCAGCAGTTTATCCCGGCCTACCTACGAGCAGTACTTC.

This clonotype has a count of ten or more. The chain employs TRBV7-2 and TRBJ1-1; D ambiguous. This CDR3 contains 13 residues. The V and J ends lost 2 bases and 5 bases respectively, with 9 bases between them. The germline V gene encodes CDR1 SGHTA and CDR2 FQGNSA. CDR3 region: CASSLYELTEAFF. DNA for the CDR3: TGTGCCAGCAGCTTATATGAACTGACTGAAGCTTTCTTT.

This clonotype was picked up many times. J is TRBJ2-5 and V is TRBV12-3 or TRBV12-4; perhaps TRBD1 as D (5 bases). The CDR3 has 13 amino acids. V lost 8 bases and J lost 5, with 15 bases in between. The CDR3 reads CASAQAGQETQYF. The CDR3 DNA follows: TGTGCCAGCGCTCAGGCAGGGCAGGAGACCCAGTACTTC.